Following are 9 T cell receptor beta chains from one sample sequenced in a study of neoadjuvant anti-PD-1 for oral cavity cancer. Data came from immunoSEQ multiplex PCR; TCRdb stores just in-frame clones and leaves some out. Of 30,000 to 40,000 clones in the sample, 87% were seen once. Sequencing was performed on PBMCs, taken before nivolumab (anti-PD-1) treatment. These TCRs come from a person aged 35-80 years with oral cavity squamous cell carcinoma.

The chain carries TRBV7-9 and TRBJ2-7; D is possibly TRBD1 or TRBD2 (5 bases each). The ends were cut back, 4 bases at V and 3 bases at J, with 16 bases in the middle. Germline-derived CDR1 and CDR2 are SEHNR and FQNEAQ (reference sequence). The length of the CDR3 is 15 residues. The CDR3 bases are TGTGCCAGCAGCTCAACAGTGGGGGTTCGCTACGAGCAGTACTTC. This codes for CASSSTVGVRYEQYF.

The chain uses TRBV5-6 and TRBJ2-2, with D possibly matching TRBD2 (5 bases). Germline V gives CDR1 SGHDT, CDR2 YYEEEE. The CDR3 totals 16 residues. V gave up 4 bases and J gave up 7 bases, with 20 bases separating them. Written as DNA, the CDR3 is TGTGCCAGCAGCGCACGCGTTAAGGGTGGAGGCGGGGAGCTGTTTTTT. This gives the protein CASSARVKGGGGELFF.

The V call is TRBV18, the J call TRBJ1-3, with no clear D. The V and J ends lost 2 bases and 0 bases respectively, with 8 bases between them. The CDR3 extends over 15 amino acids. Germline V gene sequence: CDR1 KGHSH, CDR2 LQKENI. The CDR3 DNA reads as TGTGCCAGCTCACCAATTAGGATCTCTGGAAACACCATATATTTT. Amino acids: CASSPIRISGNTIYF.

The chain uses TRBV29-1 and TRBJ1-1; a possible D gene is TRBD1 (5 bases). V was clipped by 4 bases and J by 0 bases, with 12 bases between them. This CDR3 region has 14 residues. In germline, CDR1 is SQVTM, CDR2 ANQGSEA. CDR3 loop: CSVARGGVNTEAFF. CDR3 in DNA: TGCAGCGTTGCCCGGGGGGGTGTGAACACTGAAGCTTTCTTT.

The chain has TRBV28 and TRBJ2-1; 8 bases are a match to TRBD1. The germline V gene has CDR1 MDHEN and CDR2 SYDVKM. V lost 4 bases, J lost 4 bases, and 9 bases stayed unmatched. The CDR3 is made up of 16 amino acids. The CDR3 DNA reads as TGTGCCAGCAGTTCGATGCAGGGGGCGGTGTACAATGAGCAGTTCTTC. Translating gives CASSSMQGAVYNEQFF.

V and J are TRBV27 and TRBJ2-7; a possible D gene is TRBD2 (5 bases). Trimming removed 7 bases at V and 4 bases at J, with 14 bases between. The CDR3 consists of 13 residues. Germline V lookup: CDR1 MNHEY, CDR2 SMNVEV (reference sequence). In DNA, the CDR3 is TGTGCCAGCACGGGCCGGGGAGTATACGAGCAGTACTTC. This encodes CASTGRGVYEQYF.

The chain couples TRBV5-1 to TRBJ2-7; perhaps TRBD1 as D (6 bases). The CDR3 sequence is 15 residues long. V was pared by 5 bases and J by 1 base, with 16 bases between. Germline CDR1 and CDR2: SGHRS and YFSETQ. This CDR3 is CASRDPRDTSYEQYF. In DNA, the CDR3 is TGCGCCAGCAGAGACCCCCGGGACACTTCCTACGAGCAGTACTTC.

The chain has TRBV7-9 and TRBJ2-3, with 9 nucleotides matching TRBD1. Germline V CDR1 and CDR2: SEHNR, FQNEAQ (reference sequence). Losses at the gene ends were 5 bases for V and 6 bases for J; bases not matched to a gene: 12. The CDR3 runs to 16 residues. The CDR3: CASSARTGASEDTQYF. The CDR3 DNA follows: TGTGCCAGCAGCGCCCGGACAGGGGCATCCGAGGATACGCAGTATTTT.

In its sample, this clone was seen once. The rearrangement joins TRBV5-1 to TRBJ2-2; 7 positions match TRBD2. Germline loops: CDR1 SGHRS, CDR2 YFSETQ. Trimming cost V 3 bases and J 6 bases; bases outside gene matches: 8. The CDR3 length is 15 residues. The CDR3 sequence is CASSSRTSLAGELFF. Written as DNA, the CDR3 is TGCGCCAGCAGCTCCAGGACTAGTTTGGCCGGGGAGCTGTTTTTT.